Listed here are 22 T cell receptor beta chains from one sample, sequenced in a study of Ad26.COV2.S vaccination and SARS-CoV-2 variants. Clones were sequenced by immunoSEQ multiplex PCR, and TCRdb holds only the in-frame ones, with some missing. Of about 350,000 clones in the sample, roughly 90% were seen once. Treatment described: around 19 received Ad26.COV2.S at low or high dose, single or two shots; 5 received placebo; per-sample allocation not given. Day 63 after the first vaccine or placebo injection was the time point for sampling. Here the sequenced sample was peripheral blood, taken in a trial of Ad26.COV2.S vaccine versus placebo. Receptors originate from a person aged 18-65 years who received the Ad26.COV2.S COVID-19 vaccine or a placebo.

The chain uses TRBV28 and TRBJ2-7; 9 nucleotides match TRBD2. V was pared by 8 bases and J by 4 bases, with 3 bases of the junction left unmatched. The germline gives CDR1 MDHEN, CDR2 SYDVKM. The CDR3 covers 12 residues. CDR3 sequence reads: CASQREDYEQYF. The CDR3 region has the DNA TGTGCCAGCCAGCGGGAGGATTACGAGCAGTACTTC. The whole variable domain, filled in from reference TRBV28 and TRBJ2-7, reads DVKVTQSSRYLVKRTGEKVFLECVQDMDHENMFWYRQDPGLGLRLIYFSYDVKMKEKGDIPEGYSVSREKKERFSLILESASTNQTSMYLCASQREDYEQYFGPGTRLTVT.

In its sample, this clone was seen once. V gene TRBV14 combines with J gene TRBJ2-2; D gene uncertain. The ends were cut back, 8 bases at V and 1 base at J, with 11 bases in the middle. This CDR3 spans 14 amino acids. The germline V gene encodes CDR1 SGHDN and CDR2 FVKESK. CDR3 in amino acids: CASGVGQNTGELFF. CDR3 nucleotides: TGTGCCAGCGGAGTTGGTCAGAACACCGGGGAGCTGTTTTTT.

This clone was found once. The chain carries TRBV4-2 and TRBJ2-7, with 9 bases lining up with TRBD2. The V gene's germline CDR1 is LGHNA and CDR2 YNFKEQ. The V segment lost 4 bases and the J segment 2 bases; nucleotides outside the gene matches: 6. There are 15 residues in the CDR3. The CDR3 nucleotides are TGTGCCAGCAGCCCTTTAGCGGGAGAAACCTACGAGCAGTACTTC. It encodes CASSPLAGETYEQYF.

The rearrangement joins TRBV6-4 to TRBJ2-1; D unresolved. The CDR3 totals 13 residues. With 3 bases removed from V and 10 bases from J, the gap between germline ends came to 13 bases. The germline CDR1 and CDR2 sequences are MRHNA and SNTAGT. CDR3 DNA: TGTGCCAGCAGTGAAGGCGAGTGGAACGAGCAGTTCTTC. Translated, it gives CASSEGEWNEQFF.

The chain has TRBV4-2 and TRBJ1-6; 8 bases align to TRBD1. The length of the CDR3 is 17 residues. CDR1 and CDR2 (germline): LGHNA, YNFKEQ. V shed 0 bases, J shed 13 bases, and the junction held 14 bases outside the gene matches. The CDR3 loop is CASSQDINGQGKSPLHF. The CDR3 DNA reads as TGTGCCAGCAGCCAAGATATCAATGGACAGGGTAAATCCCCCCTCCACTTT.

The CDR3 here is CASSWDPRNTEAFF. The CDR3 DNA reads TGCGCCAGCAGTTGGGATCCCAGGAACACTGAAGCTTTCTTT. The chain carries TRBV5-1 and TRBJ1-1; D call uncertain. Germline lookup yields CDR1 SGHRS and CDR2 YFSETQ. V dropped 5 bases and J dropped 1 base, with 12 bases sitting between them. The CDR3 consists of 14 residues.

This sequence joins TRBV2 and TRBJ1-2; 7 bases align to TRBD1. In germline, CDR1 is SNHLY, CDR2 FYNNEI. This CDR3 contains 15 residues. V lost 4 bases and J lost 1; bases outside the gene matches: 6. CDR3: CASSVETGYNYGYTF. CDR3 in DNA: TGTGCCAGCAGTGTGGAGACAGGGTATAACTATGGCTACACCTTC.

The CDR3 loop reads CASSYLATGYGYTF. The CDR3 coding sequence is TGTGCCAGCAGTTACTTGGCGACAGGCTATGGCTACACCTTC. The gene calls are TRBV6-5 and TRBJ1-2; tentative D call: TRBD1 (6 bases). CDR3 size: 14 residues. V lost 1 base to trimming and J lost 4 bases, with 10 bases between them. Germline loops: CDR1 MNHEY, CDR2 SVGAGI.

The sample holds one count of this clone. This sequence joins TRBV9 and TRBJ2-1, with D perhaps matching TRBD2 (6 bases). This CDR3 has 14 residues. Trimming pared 7 bases from V and 2 bases from J, leaving 13 bases between. Germline CDR1 reads SGDLS; CDR2 reads YYNGEE. The CDR3 is CASGTEGPYNEQFF. In DNA, the CDR3 is TGTGCCAGCGGGACGGAGGGCCCCTACAATGAGCAGTTCTTC. Full variable domain (missing parts from reference TRBV9 and TRBJ2-1): DSGVTQTPKHLITATGQRVTLRCSPRSGDLSVYWYQQSLDQGLQFLIQYYNGEERAKGNILERFSAQQFPDLHSELNLSSLELGDSALYFCASGTEGPYNEQFFGPGTRLTVL.

The V gene is TRBV5-6, the J gene TRBJ2-5, with a tentative D call TRBD1 (6 bases). The CDR3 sequence is 13 residues long. CDR1 is SGHDT, CDR2 YYEEEE, per germline. The V end lost 4 bases, the J end lost 4 bases, and 11 bases lay between the germline ends. The CDR3 is CASSRDNRETQYF. Here the CDR3 DNA reads TGTGCCAGCAGCAGGGACAATCGAGAGACCCAGTACTTC.

The rearrangement links TRBV4-2 to TRBJ1-2, with D possibly TRBD1 on 6 matching bases. Germline CDR1 and CDR2: LGHNA and YNFKEQ. This CDR3 contains 16 residues. With 4 bases removed from V and 6 bases from J, the gap between germline ends came to 21 bases. The CDR3 loop reads CASSLLLSGTHHGYTF. In DNA, the CDR3 is TGTGCCAGCAGCCTACTCCTCTCCGGGACACATCATGGCTACACCTTC.

The chain couples TRBV30 to TRBJ1-4; possibly TRBD1 for D (6 bases). The V gene's germline CDR1 is GTSNPN and CDR2 SVGIG (reference sequence). The ends were cut back, 2 bases at V and 8 bases at J, with 15 bases in the middle. The CDR3 runs 14 residues. The CDR3 DNA is TGTGCCTGGAGTAACGGGGGGCGGGAGGAAAAACTGTTTTTT. Protein product: CAWSNGGREEKLFF.

This clone was detected a few times. The chain carries TRBV9 and TRBJ1-5; D not certain. Germline V gene sequence: CDR1 SGDLS, CDR2 YYNGEE. The CDR3 has 15 residues. V lost 3 bases to trimming and J lost 0 bases, with 10 bases between them. CDR3 nucleotides: TGTGCCAGCAGCGGCGACGGGAATAGCAATCAGCCCCAGCATTTT. It specifies CASSGDGNSNQPQHF.

In this sample, this clone turned up a few times. This chain links TRBV12-5 with TRBJ1-1; D call uncertain. The germline V gene encodes CDR1 LGHNT and CDR2 FRNRAP. This CDR3 region has 11 residues. V gave up 8 bases and J gave up 2 bases, with 6 bases separating them. In nucleotides, the CDR3 is TGTGCTAGTTCCCCTAACACTGAAGCTTTCTTT. It codes for CASSPNTEAFF.

The V gene is TRBV13, the J gene TRBJ2-6, with 7 positions matching TRBD1. This CDR3 has 18 amino acids. V shed 4 bases and J 0 bases; nucleotides not matched to a gene: 9. Germline assignment: CDR1 PRHDT and CDR2 FYEKMQ (reference sequence). CDR3 in amino acids: CASSSRTGLSSGANVLTF. Written as DNA, the CDR3 is TGTGCCAGCAGCTCTAGGACAGGCCTAAGCTCTGGGGCCAACGTCCTGACTTTC. The full variable domain, with the rest looked up from reference TRBV13 and TRBJ2-6, is AAGVIQSPRHLIKEKRETATLKCYPIPRHDTVYWYQQGPGQDPQFLISFYEKMQSDKGSIPDRFSAQQFSDYHSELNMSSLELGDSALYFCASSSRTGLSSGANVLTFGAGSRLTVL.

The V gene is TRBV18, the J gene TRBJ1-2, with D possibly TRBD1 on 6 matching bases. The CDR3 is 13 amino acids. Germline CDR1 reads KGHSH; CDR2 reads LQKENI. Trimming took 4 bases from V and 5 from J, leaving 11 bases between them. The CDR3 sequence: CASSQRQEYGYTF. In nucleotides, the CDR3 is TGTGCCAGCTCACAACGACAGGAGTATGGCTACACCTTC.

V is TRBV7-6 and J is TRBJ1-5, with 7 bases aligning to TRBD1. Germline CDR1 SGHVS, CDR2 FNYEAQ. CDR3 length: 14 residues. With V trimmed by 4 bases and J by 7 bases, 7 bases remained unmatched. This CDR3 reads CASSSVEGAQPQHF. The DNA of the CDR3 is TGTGCCAGCAGCTCGGTCGAGGGGGCACAGCCCCAGCATTTT.

The chain links TRBV5-4 to TRBJ2-7, with D maybe TRBD1 (6 bases). Germline-derived CDR1 and CDR2 are SGHNT and YYREEE (reference sequence). The germline V and J ends were trimmed by 0 bases and 0 bases, with 7 bases remaining between them. This CDR3 has 14 residues. In nucleotides, the CDR3 is TGTGCCAGCAGCTTGGAACAGGGCTCCTACGAGCAGTACTTC. It encodes CASSLEQGSYEQYF.

This clone was observed once. This chain connects TRBV6-5 to TRBJ2-7; TRBD1 matches at 9 bases. Trimming at V came to 6 bases and at J to 3 bases, leaving 9 bases not matched to a gene. CDR3 length: 15 amino acids. CDR1 is MNHEY, CDR2 SVGAGI, per germline. DNA for the CDR3: TGTGCCAGCAGGTATAGCCTGGGACAGGGCTACGAGCAGTACTTC. Its translation: CASRYSLGQGYEQYF.

The chain recombines TRBV28 with TRBJ1-2; no reliable D call. The V end lost 2 bases, the J end lost 8 bases, and 15 bases lay between the germline ends. The CDR3 has 14 residues. Germline V gene lookup returns CDR1 MDHEN and CDR2 SYDVKM. CDR3 in DNA: TGTGCCAGCAGTTTACTAGGCGCGCTGGTAGGCTACACCTTC. Amino acids: CASSLLGALVGYTF.

CDR3 in amino acids: CASRTGSGNTIYF. The CDR3 DNA sequence: TGTGCCAGCAGGACAGGGTCTGGAAACACCATATATTTT. The gene calls are TRBV27 and TRBJ1-3; 7 bases are shared with TRBD1. Germline lookup yields CDR1 MNHEY and CDR2 SMNVEV (reference sequence). V gave up 6 bases and J gave up 1 base; unmatched junction bases: 0. There are 13 residues in the CDR3.

The rearrangement joins TRBV13 to TRBJ2-3; TRBD1 or TRBD2 may be the D gene (6 bases each). Between the trimmed V and J ends, which lost 4 bases and 2 bases, there was a span of 16 bases. Per the germline V gene, CDR1 is PRHDT and CDR2 is FYEKMQ (reference sequence). CDR3 length equals 16 residues. The CDR3 protein is CASSSLGGSNTDTQYF. The CDR3 DNA is TGTGCCAGCAGCTCCCTGGGGGGCAGCAACACAGATACGCAGTATTTT.